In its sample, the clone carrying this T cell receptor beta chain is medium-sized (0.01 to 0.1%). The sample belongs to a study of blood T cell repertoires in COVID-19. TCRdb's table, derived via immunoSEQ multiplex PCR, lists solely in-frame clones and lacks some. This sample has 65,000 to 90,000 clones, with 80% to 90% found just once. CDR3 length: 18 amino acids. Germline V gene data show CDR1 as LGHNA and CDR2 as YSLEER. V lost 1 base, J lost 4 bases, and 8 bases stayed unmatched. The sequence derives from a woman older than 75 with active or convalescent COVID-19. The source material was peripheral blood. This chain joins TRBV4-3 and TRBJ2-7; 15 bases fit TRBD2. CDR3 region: CASSQGVGTSGRSYEQYF. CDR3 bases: TGCGCCAGCAGCCAAGGGGTAGGGACTAGCGGGAGGAGTTACGAGCAGTACTTC.